This T cell receptor beta chain was found in a study of PD-1 blockade in classical Hodgkin lymphoma. At the level of the study: Patients got intravenous nivolumab 3 mg/kg every 2 weeks.

Some clones are missing from TCRdb's copy, which holds only in-frame ones; the method was immunoSEQ multiplex PCR. The sample includes around 96,000 clones, approximately 80% of them seen just once. Details on this clone: Its cognate antigen is unknown.

Each patient's relapse followed autologous stem cell transplantation, and brentuximab vedotin exposure varied. Study-level points and caveats: Newly diagnosed patients had diversity similar to the baseline diversity of complete responders.

The CDR3 spans 14 residues. The V end lost 2 bases, the J end lost 6 bases, and 11 bases lay between the germline ends. CDR1 and CDR2 from the germline V gene are SGHDN and FVKESK. The chain carries TRBV14 and TRBJ2-1, with D possibly matching TRBD2 (6 bases). The material sequenced was peripheral blood mononuclear cells (PBMCs), taken at baseline. The sequence derives from a human donor with classical Hodgkin lymphoma. The CDR3 nucleotides are TGTGCCAGCAGCCAATCTAGCGTGGTCAATGAGCAGTTCTTC. It is translated as CASSQSSVVNEQFF.